This TCR beta chain was identified during a study of blood T cell repertoires in COVID-19. Across the whole study: Acute and convalescent COVID-19 samples came from the United States, Italy and Spain.

Data came from immunoSEQ multiplex PCR; TCRdb stores just in-frame clones and leaves some out. The table has about 64,000 clones, about 70% seen once. Germline CDR1 LNHDA, CDR2 SQIVND (reference sequence). The length of the CDR3 is 14 residues. V lost 3 bases and J 7 bases, leaving 13 bases between the germline ends. The sequencing input was peripheral blood. The chain uses TRBV19 and TRBJ1-5; D is undetermined. The sequence was collected from a human donor in a cohort sampled during active COVID-19. The DNA for the CDR3 is TGTGCCAGTAGTATCTCCCCGCCGGGGCAGCCCCAGCATTTT. This encodes CASSISPPGQPQHF.